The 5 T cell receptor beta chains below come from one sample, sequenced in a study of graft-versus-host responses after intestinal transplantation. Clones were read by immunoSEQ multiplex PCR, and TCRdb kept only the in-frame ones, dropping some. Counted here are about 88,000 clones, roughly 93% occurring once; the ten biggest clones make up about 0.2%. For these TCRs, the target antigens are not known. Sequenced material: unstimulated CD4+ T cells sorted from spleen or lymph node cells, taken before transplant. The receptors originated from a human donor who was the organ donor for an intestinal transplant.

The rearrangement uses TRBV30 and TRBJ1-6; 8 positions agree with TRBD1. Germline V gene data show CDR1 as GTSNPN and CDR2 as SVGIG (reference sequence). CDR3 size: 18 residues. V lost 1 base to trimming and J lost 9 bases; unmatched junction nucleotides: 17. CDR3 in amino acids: CAWSARGLRFTGVSPLHF. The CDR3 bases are TGTGCCTGGAGTGCCAGGGGGCTACGTTTTACTGGGGTTTCACCCCTCCACTTT.

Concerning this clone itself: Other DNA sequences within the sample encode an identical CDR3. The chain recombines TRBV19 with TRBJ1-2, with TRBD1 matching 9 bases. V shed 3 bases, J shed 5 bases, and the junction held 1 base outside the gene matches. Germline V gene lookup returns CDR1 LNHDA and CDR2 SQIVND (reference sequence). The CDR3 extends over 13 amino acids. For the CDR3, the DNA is TGTGCCAGTAGTATTGGGACAGGGTATGGCTACACCTTC. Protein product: CASSIGTGYGYTF.

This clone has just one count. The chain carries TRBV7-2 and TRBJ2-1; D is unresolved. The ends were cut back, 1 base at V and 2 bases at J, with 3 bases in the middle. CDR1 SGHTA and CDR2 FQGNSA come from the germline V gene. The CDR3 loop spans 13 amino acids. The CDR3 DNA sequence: TGTGCCAGCAGCTTAGTCCCCTACAATGAGCAGTTCTTC. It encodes CASSLVPYNEQFF. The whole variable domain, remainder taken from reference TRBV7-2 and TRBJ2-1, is GAGVSQSPSNKVTEKGKDVELRCDPISGHTALYWYRQSLGQGLEFLIYFQGNSAPDKSGLPSDRFSAERTGGSVSTLTIQRTQQEDSAVYLCASSLVPYNEQFFGPGTRLTVL.

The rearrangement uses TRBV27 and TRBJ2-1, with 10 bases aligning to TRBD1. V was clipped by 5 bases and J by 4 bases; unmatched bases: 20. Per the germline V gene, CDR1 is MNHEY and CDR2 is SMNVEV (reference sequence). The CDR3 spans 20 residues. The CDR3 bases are TGTGCCAGCAGTCTTAAAAATACGGGACAGGGGACTAGAGTATACAATGAGCAGTTCTTC. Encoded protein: CASSLKNTGQGTRVYNEQFF.

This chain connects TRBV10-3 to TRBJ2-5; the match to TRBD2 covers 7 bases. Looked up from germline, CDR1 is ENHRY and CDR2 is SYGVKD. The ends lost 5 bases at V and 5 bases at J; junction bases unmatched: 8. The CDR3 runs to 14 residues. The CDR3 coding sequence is TGTGCCATCAGTAATGGACTAGTCAAGGAGACCCAGTACTTC. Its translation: CAISNGLVKETQYF.